The 10 T cell receptor beta chains below all came from one sample that was sequenced in a study of technical replicates of blood from several donors. Measured with immunoSEQ multiplex PCR; TCRdb has only the in-frame clones, and not every one. The sample has 85,000 to 95,000 clones; 90% to 96% are singletons. The material sequenced was T cells isolated from PBMCs. These receptor sequences come from a human donor in good health.

V is TRBV7-2 and J is TRBJ2-4; 9 bases line up with TRBD1. Looked up from germline, CDR1 is SGHTA and CDR2 is FQGNSA. The CDR3 consists of 13 residues. Trimming took 5 bases from V and 7 from J; bases not matched to a gene: 3. CDR3 nucleotides: TGTGCCAGCAGCCCGACAGGGGGGAACATTCAGTACTTC. This translates into CASSPTGGNIQYF.

V and J are TRBV29-1 and TRBJ1-1, with a weak D call TRBD1 (5 bases). This CDR3 contains 14 residues. Germline CDR1 is SQVTM and CDR2 is ANQGSEA. The V and J ends lost 4 bases and 6 bases respectively, with 18 bases between them. The CDR3 coding sequence is TGCAGCGTTGTCGGGGGGGGAATTGCTCCTGAAGCTTTCTTT. Protein: CSVVGGGIAPEAFF.

V is TRBV13 and J is TRBJ2-7, with D perhaps matching TRBD1 (7 bases). Germline-derived CDR1 and CDR2 are PRHDT and FYEKMQ (reference sequence). V was clipped by 5 bases and J by 5 bases, with 22 bases between them. The length of the CDR3 is 16 residues. CDR3 protein: CASSLSRQGGNHEQYF. The DNA for the CDR3 is TGTGCCAGCAGCCTTTCCCGGCAGGGGGGTAATCACGAGCAGTACTTC.

The gene calls are TRBV30 and TRBJ2-2; 7 bases line up with TRBD2. V dropped 4 bases and J dropped 3; count of bases not matched to a gene: 5. The CDR3 has 14 residues. Per germline, CDR1 GTSNPN and CDR2 SVGIG (reference sequence). CDR3 amino acids: CAWMGGLDTGELFF. In nucleotides, the CDR3 is TGTGCCTGGATGGGGGGGTTGGACACCGGGGAGCTGTTTTTT.

The V and J genes are TRBV30 and TRBJ2-7; 8 bases align to TRBD2. J gave up 6 bases and V 4 bases, and 8 bases lay outside the gene matches. The CDR3 has 13 residues. Per the germline V gene, CDR1 is GTSNPN and CDR2 is SVGIG (reference sequence). CDR3 sequence (DNA): TGTGCCTGGACAGCGGGAGTTGAACCCGAGCAGTACTTC. Translated, it gives CAWTAGVEPEQYF. Combining the CDR3 with reference TRBV30 and TRBJ2-7 gives the whole variable domain SQTIHQWPATLVQPVGSPLSLECTVEGTSNPNLYWYRQAAGRGLQLLFYSVGIGQISSEVPQNLSASRPQDRQFILSSKKLLLSDSGFYLCAWTAGVEPEQYFGPGTRLTVT.

This sequence joins TRBV5-4 and TRBJ2-7, with 7 bases identical to TRBD2. V lost 0 bases to trimming and J lost 4 bases; unmatched junction nucleotides: 7. The CDR3 totals 15 residues. Germline assignment: CDR1 SGHNT and CDR2 YYREEE (reference sequence). In DNA form, the CDR3 reads TGTGCCAGCAGCTTGGGCGGGAGACAGTATTACGAGCAGTACTTC. It codes for CASSLGGRQYYEQYF.

The chain carries TRBV28 and TRBJ2-7, with 7 nucleotides matching TRBD2. V gave up 6 bases and J gave up 2 bases; unmatched junction bases: 1. From germline, CDR1 is MDHEN and CDR2 SYDVKM. This CDR3 region has 12 residues. The CDR3 DNA sequence: TGTGCCAGCAGGAGCGGGACCTACGAGCAGTACTTC. The encoded protein is CASRSGTYEQYF.

Here the CDR3 DNA reads TGTGCCAGCAGACCGACGCGGAGGCTTAATCAGCCCCAGCATTTT. Amino acid sequence: CASRPTRRLNQPQHF. The chain employs TRBV28 and TRBJ1-5; D uncertain. Trimming stripped 6 bases from V and 4 bases from J, with 16 bases between. There are 15 residues in the CDR3. From germline, CDR1 is MDHEN and CDR2 SYDVKM. Full variable domain (remainder filled in from reference TRBV28 and TRBJ1-5): DVKVTQSSRYLVKRTGEKVFLECVQDMDHENMFWYRQDPGLGLRLIYFSYDVKMKEKGDIPEGYSVSREKKERFSLILESASTNQTSMYLCASRPTRRLNQPQHFGDGTRLSIL.

The chain employs TRBV11-3 and TRBJ2-7; D perhaps matches TRBD2 (5 bases). CDR3 length: 16 residues. V lost 0 bases to trimming and J lost 3 bases, with 15 bases between them. CDR1 and CDR2 (germline): SGHNT, YENEEA. Written as DNA, the CDR3 is TGTGCCAGCAGCTTAGATAATATGGGAGTGGGCTACGAGCAGTACTTC. Protein: CASSLDNMGVGYEQYF.

The chain recombines TRBV19 with TRBJ1-2; unclear D gene. Germline CDR1 and CDR2: LNHDA and SQIVND (reference sequence). This CDR3 region has 13 residues. Trimming removed 3 bases at V and 7 bases at J, with 12 bases between. The CDR3 DNA is TGTGCCAGTAGTATGGGCAGTCTGGTTGGCTACACCTTC. This sequence encodes CASSMGSLVGYTF.